This T cell receptor beta chain was sequenced for a study of CD8 T cells in Susac syndrome. Whole-study findings and limits: TCR sequencing and HLA analysis covered a relatively small number of individuals.

RNA totalling roughly 0.45 to 1 ug underwent reverse transcription with random hexamers. TCR beta CDR3 was amplified by immunoSEQ covering 54 Vbeta and 13 Jbeta. TCRdb redid the calling of the immunoSEQ multiplex PCR reads with MiXCR, one entry per CDR3 protein. The sample has some 300,000 distinct CDR3 sequences, 70% to 90% seen once. Notes on this clonotype: The antigen is unknown.

The CDR3 runs 14 residues. CDR1 and CDR2 from the germline V gene are MNHEY and SMNVEV (reference sequence). With 6 bases removed from V and 0 bases from J, the gap between germline ends came to 12 bases. The study sequenced TCR beta in blood CD8+ and CD4+ T cells. In contrast to the negatively isolated CD8+ and CD4+ T cells, TEMRA cells were FACS-enriched. The specimen was CD8+ T cells from PBMCs. This TCR was sampled from a human donor with multiple sclerosis. The rearrangement links TRBV27 to TRBJ2-7; no definite D call. CDR3 sequence reads: CASSPKAFSYEQYF. The CDR3, as DNA: TGTGCCAGCAGCCCTAAAGCCTTCTCCTACGAGCAGTACTTC.